This TCR delta chain was identified in a study of DNA immune sequencing with unique molecular identifiers. Study-wide results and limits: Only primer-targeted TRD sequences can be detected; novel ones are missed.

All 8 TRDV and 4 TRDJ genes were targeted in 32-plex amplification of genomic DNA. A 12-nucleotide UMI was added during around 3 barcoding PCR cycles before adapter PCR. TCRdb reanalysed the multiplex PCR reads with CATT. The sample yields hundreds of delta-chain clones, about a sixth seen once. Germline values: CDR1 TVYSNPD, CDR2 GDNSRS (reference sequence). After removal of 1 base from V and 3 bases from J, the junction contained 13 bases not matched to a gene. The CDR3 sequence is 16 residues long. This clone was observed a handful of times. Its antigen is undetermined. This DNA's translation differs at residue 6 from TCRdb's protein, which comes from a much larger clone; a read error is likely, and the protein shown is translated from the DNA.

Source material: gamma-delta T cells from PBMCs. This clonotype was sampled from a human donor in good health. The chain employs TRDV3 and TRDJ1; 8 bases line up with TRDD3. DNA for the CDR3: TGTGCCTTTATTGCCGTGGGATACGAGGTACCCGATAAACTCATCTTT. Amino acid sequence: CAFIAVGYEVPDKLIF.